This T cell receptor beta chain was captured in a study of OX40 agonist ivuxolimab in advanced cancers. Sequencing was performed with immunoSEQ multiplex PCR; in TCRdb, only in-frame clones are kept and a portion is missing. Found here are 30,000 to 40,000 clones, around four fifths of them singletons; the top ten hold 21%. V was shortened by 3 bases and J by 6 bases, with 15 bases between the two germline ends. The germline CDR1 and CDR2 sequences are SGHNT and YYREEE (reference sequence). The CDR3 has 14 amino acids. The sequences come from CD4+ or CD8+ T cells sorted from blood, collected in a trial of the OX40 agonist ivuxolimab. The chain links TRBV5-4 to TRBJ1-2, with TRBD1 as a possible D gene (6 bases). This clonotype originated in an adult with an advanced solid tumor such as melanoma, head and neck, liver or kidney cancer. CDR3 in amino acids: CASSSRQEGDGYTF. The CDR3 region has the DNA TGTGCCAGCAGCTCTAGACAGGAAGGGGATGGCTACACCTTC.